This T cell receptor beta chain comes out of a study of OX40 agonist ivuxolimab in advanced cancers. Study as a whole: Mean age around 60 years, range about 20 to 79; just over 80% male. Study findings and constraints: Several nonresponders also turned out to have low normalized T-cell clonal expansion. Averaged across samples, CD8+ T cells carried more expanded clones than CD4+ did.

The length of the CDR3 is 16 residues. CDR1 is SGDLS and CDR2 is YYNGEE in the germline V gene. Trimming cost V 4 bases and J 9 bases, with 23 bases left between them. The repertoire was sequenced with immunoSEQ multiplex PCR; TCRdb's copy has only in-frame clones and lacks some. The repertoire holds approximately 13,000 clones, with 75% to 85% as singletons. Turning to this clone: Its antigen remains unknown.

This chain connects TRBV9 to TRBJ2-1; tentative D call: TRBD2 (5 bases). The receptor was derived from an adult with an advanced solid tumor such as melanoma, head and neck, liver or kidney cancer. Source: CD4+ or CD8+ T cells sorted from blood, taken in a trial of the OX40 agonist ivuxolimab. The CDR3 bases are TGTGCCAGCAGCCAGAATAGGAGGACGACGTTCAGTGAGCAGTTCTTC. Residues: CASSQNRRTTFSEQFF.